The rows below give T cell receptor beta chains drawn from one sample of a study of CD4 T cell repertoires in COVID-19. Here immunoSEQ multiplex PCR was the method, and the copy in TCRdb shows in-frame clones only, minus some. The profile shows fewer than 25,000 clones, 87% of them singletons. The sequences come from central memory CD4+ T cells from blood, collected before the COVID-19 pandemic. Every receptor here comes from a human donor who had COVID-19. The CDR3 runs from the conserved cysteine through the conserved F or W. D genes are given only for firm matches.

CDR3 protein: CASSTITGTGGDGGYTF
V gene: TRBV19
D gene: TRBD1

CDR3 protein: CASSEKLNTEAFF
V gene: TRBV6-1
D gene: .

CDR3 protein: CASSLGQGIQGETQYF
V gene: TRBV5-6
D gene: TRBD1

CDR3 protein: CASSQREGPYEQYF
V gene: TRBV6-5
D gene: TRBD2

CDR3 protein: CASSRQPGDISGNTIYF
V gene: TRBV4-2
D gene: .

CDR3 protein: CASSIRTGRVEKLFF
V gene: TRBV19
D gene: .

CDR3 protein: CASSLGGTSTDTQYF
V gene: TRBV7-3
D gene: TRBD2

CDR3 protein: CASSQDRKGVGELFF
V gene: TRBV4-2
D gene: .

CDR3 protein: CASSWDRGRPLHF
V gene: TRBV27
D gene: TRBD1

CDR3 protein: CASCPRNLQGPSYEQYF
V gene: TRBV7-8
D gene: .

CDR3 protein: CASQPGLTYEQYF
V gene: TRBV5-1
D gene: .

CDR3 protein: CASSRTHNTEAFF
V gene: TRBV9
D gene: .

CDR3 protein: CASSPDGGGGGYTF
V gene: TRBV5-1
D gene: .

CDR3 protein: CAISLGGSKTYEQYF
V gene: TRBV10-3
D gene: TRBD2

CDR3 protein: CASSEGQGGSYTF
V gene: TRBV6-1
D gene: TRBD1

CDR3 protein: CASSIPGQGSVEQYF
V gene: TRBV10-2
D gene: TRBD1

CDR3 protein: CASSTYNEQFF
V gene: TRBV11-2
D gene: .

CDR3 protein: CASSLRTGNTEAFF
V gene: TRBV7-2
D gene: TRBD1

CDR3 protein: CASRGRANYGYTF
V gene: TRBV2
D gene: .

CDR3 protein: CASSVTDQETQYF
V gene: TRBV9
D gene: .

CDR3 protein: CASSLDILASEAFF
V gene: TRBV11-2
D gene: .

CDR3 protein: CAISLTDRANYGYTF
V gene: TRBV10-3
D gene: TRBD1

CDR3 protein: CASSLKQLVSGYTF
V gene: TRBV5-4
D gene: .

CDR3 protein: CASDSGQISNQPQHF
V gene: TRBV19
D gene: .

CDR3 protein: CAISELNQPQHF
V gene: TRBV10-3
D gene: .

CDR3 protein: CASSWGGTQNTEAFF
V gene: TRBV5-1
D gene: .

CDR3 protein: CASSTTGTKEETQYF
V gene: TRBV5-1
D gene: TRBD2

CDR3 protein: CASGSGTGAYEQYF
V gene: TRBV6-6
D gene: TRBD1

CDR3 protein: CASSSPLEQYF
V gene: TRBV7-8
D gene: .